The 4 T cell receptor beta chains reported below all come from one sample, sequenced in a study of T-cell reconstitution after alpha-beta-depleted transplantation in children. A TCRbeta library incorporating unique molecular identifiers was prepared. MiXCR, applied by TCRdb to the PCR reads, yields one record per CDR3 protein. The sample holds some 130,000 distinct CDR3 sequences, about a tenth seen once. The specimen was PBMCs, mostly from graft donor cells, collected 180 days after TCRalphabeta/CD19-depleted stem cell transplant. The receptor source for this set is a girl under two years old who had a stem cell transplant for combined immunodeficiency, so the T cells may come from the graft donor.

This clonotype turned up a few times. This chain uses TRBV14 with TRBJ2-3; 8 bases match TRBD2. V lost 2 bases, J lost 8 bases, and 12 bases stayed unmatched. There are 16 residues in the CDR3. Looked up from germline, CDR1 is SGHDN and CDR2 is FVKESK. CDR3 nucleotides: TGTGCCAGCAGCCAATTAGCGGGACTATCGATACGTACGCAGTATTTT. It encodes CASSQLAGLSIRTQYF.

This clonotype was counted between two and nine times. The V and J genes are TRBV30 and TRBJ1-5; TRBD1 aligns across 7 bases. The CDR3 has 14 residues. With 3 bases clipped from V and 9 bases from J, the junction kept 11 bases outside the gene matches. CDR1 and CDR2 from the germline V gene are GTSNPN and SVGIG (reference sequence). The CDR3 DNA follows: TGTGCCTGGAGCACAGGGGAAGGAACTAGGCCCCAGCATTTT. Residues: CAWSTGEGTRPQHF.

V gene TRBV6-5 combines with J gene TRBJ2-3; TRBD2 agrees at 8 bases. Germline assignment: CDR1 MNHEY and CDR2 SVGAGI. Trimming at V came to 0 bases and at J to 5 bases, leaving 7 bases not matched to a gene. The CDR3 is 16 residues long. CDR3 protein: CASSYSSSGLEDTQYF. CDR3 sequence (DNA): TGTGCCAGCAGTTACTCGTCTAGCGGGCTGGAAGATACGCAGTATTTT.

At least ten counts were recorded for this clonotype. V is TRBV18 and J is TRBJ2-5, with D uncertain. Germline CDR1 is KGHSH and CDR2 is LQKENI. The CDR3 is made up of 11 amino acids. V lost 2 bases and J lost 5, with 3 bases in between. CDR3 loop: CASSPGETQYF. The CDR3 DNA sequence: TGTGCCAGCTCACCAGGGGAGACCCAGTACTTC. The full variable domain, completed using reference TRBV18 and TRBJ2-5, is NAGVMQNPRHLVRRRGQEARLRCSPMKGHSHVYWYRQLPEEGLKFMVYLQKENIIDESGMPKERFSAEFPKEGPSILRIQQVVRGDSAAYFCASSPGETQYFGPGTRLLVL.